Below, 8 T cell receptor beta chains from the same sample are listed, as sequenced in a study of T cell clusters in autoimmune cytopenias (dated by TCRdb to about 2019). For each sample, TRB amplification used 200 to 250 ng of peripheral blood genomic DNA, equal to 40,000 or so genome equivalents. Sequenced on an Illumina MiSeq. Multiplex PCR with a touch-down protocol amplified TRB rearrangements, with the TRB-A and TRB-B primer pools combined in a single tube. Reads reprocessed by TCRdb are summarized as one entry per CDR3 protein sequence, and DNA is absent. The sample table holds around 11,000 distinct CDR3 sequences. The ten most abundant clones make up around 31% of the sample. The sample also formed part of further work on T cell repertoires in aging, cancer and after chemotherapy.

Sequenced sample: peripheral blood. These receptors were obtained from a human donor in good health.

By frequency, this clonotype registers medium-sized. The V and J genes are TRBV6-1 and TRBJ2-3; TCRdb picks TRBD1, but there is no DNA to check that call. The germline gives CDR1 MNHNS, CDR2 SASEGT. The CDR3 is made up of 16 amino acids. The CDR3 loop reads CASSSRMGEGADTQYF.

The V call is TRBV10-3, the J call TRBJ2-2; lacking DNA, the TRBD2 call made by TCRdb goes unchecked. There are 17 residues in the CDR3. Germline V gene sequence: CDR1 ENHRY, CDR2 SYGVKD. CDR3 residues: CAISGLAAHANTGELFF.

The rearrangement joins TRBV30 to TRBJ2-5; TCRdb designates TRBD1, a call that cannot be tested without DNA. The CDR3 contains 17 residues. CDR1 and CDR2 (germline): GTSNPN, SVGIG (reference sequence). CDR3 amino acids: CAWSDPGQGTYQETQYF. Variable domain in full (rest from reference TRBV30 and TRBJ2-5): SQTIHQWPATLVQPVGSPLSLECTVEGTSNPNLYWYRQAAGRGLQLLFYSVGIGQISSEVPQNLSASRPQDRQFILSSKKLLLSDSGFYLCAWSDPGQGTYQETQYFGPGTRLLVL.

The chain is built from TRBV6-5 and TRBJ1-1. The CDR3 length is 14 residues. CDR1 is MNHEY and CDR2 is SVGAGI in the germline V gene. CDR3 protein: CASSSWEANTEAFF.

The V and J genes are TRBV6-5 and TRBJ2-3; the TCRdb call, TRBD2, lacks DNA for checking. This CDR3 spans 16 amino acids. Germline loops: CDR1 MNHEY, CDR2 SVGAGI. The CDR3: CASSPIGLAGTDTQYF.

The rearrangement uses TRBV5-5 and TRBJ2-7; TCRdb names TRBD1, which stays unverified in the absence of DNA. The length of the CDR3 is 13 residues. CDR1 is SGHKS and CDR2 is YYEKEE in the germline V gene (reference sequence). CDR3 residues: CASSLGAGYEQYF.

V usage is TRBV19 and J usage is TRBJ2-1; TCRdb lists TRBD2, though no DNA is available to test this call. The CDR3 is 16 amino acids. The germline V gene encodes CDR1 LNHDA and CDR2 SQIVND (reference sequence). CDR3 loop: CASSKRLAGGNNEQFF.

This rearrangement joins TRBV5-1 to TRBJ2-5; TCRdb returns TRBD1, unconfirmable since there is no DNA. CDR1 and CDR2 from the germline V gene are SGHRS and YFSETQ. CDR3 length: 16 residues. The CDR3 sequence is CASSLAATGSGETQYF.